The rows below give T cell receptor beta chains drawn from one sample of a study of CD8+ T cells in alopecia areata. Sequenced by immunoSEQ multiplex PCR; TCRdb stores in-frame clones only, minus some. The repertoire holds hundreds of thousands of clones, with under 70% as singletons. The sequencing here drew on CD4+ T cells sorted from blood, taken at week 0. The receptors come from a human donor with alopecia areata. The CDR3 runs from the conserved cysteine through the conserved F or W. The D gene is left open where the match is weak. The listing skips clone size in some rows; elsewhere it reads once, few, many or a size class.

TRBV11-1	TRBD1	-	TRBJ2-5	CASSATGHTEETQYF	TGTGCCAGCAGCGCGACAGGGCACACTGAGGAGACCCAGTACTTC
TRBV29-1	TRBD1	few	TRBJ2-3	CSVQGAGTDTQYF	TGCAGCGTTCAGGGGGCGGGCACAGATACGCAGTATTTT
TRBV29-1	-	once	TRBJ2-3	CSVAGLRVAGSDTQYF	TGCAGCGTTGCAGGTCTTCGGGTTGCCGGTTCAGATACGCAGTATTTT
TRBV7-9	-	-	TRBJ1-5	CASSLEGHQPQHF	TGTGCCAGCAGCTTAGAGGGCCATCAGCCCCAGCATTTT
TRBV30	TRBD2	-	TRBJ2-1	CAWSVGGAVSEQFF	TGTGCCTGGAGTGTCGGGGGGGCCGTTTCTGAGCAGTTCTTC
TRBV5-1	-	few	TRBJ2-7	CASSLDAYEQYF	TGCGCCAGCAGCTTGGATGCCTACGAGCAGTACTTC
TRBV30	-	-	TRBJ2-6	CAWKQSGANVLTF	TGTGCCTGGAAACAGAGTGGGGCCAACGTCCTGACTTTC
TRBV5-6	-	-	TRBJ2-7	CASNPWGYEQYF	TGTGCCAGCAACCCGTGGGGGTACGAGCAGTACTTC
TRBV13	-	-	TRBJ1-2	CASSLTGHRGYYGYTF	TGTGCCAGCAGCTTGACGGGACACCGAGGATACTATGGCTACACCTTC
TRBV23-1	-	-	TRBJ1-4	CASSQSKLFF	TGCGCCAGCAGTCAATCAAAACTGTTTTTT
TRBV25-1	-	-	TRBJ2-7	CAGSAGEDRLSSYEQYF	TGTGCCGGTAGCGCTGGGGAAGACCGCCTGAGCTCCTACGAGCAGTACTTC
TRBV9	-	-	TRBJ1-2	CASSSQVNYGYTF	TGTGCCAGCAGCTCACAGGTTAACTATGGCTACACCTTC
TRBV30	-	-	TRBJ2-5	CAWAQDSEETQYF	TGTGCCTGGGCCCAGGACTCTGAAGAGACCCAGTACTTC
TRBV7-3	-	few	TRBJ2-1	CASSLMWGLGRSEQFF	TGTGCCAGCAGCTTAATGTGGGGCTTGGGTAGATCTGAGCAGTTCTTC
TRBV15	-	few	TRBJ2-1	CATRTGRNEQFF	TGTGCCACCAGAACGGGGAGAAATGAGCAGTTCTTC
TRBV7-2	-	-	TRBJ1-6	CASSSTRAGSPLHF	TGTGCCAGCAGCTCGACTCGGGCAGGTTCACCCCTCCACTTT
TRBV30	TRBD1	-	TRBJ1-2	CAWIPWDRGSYTF	TGTGCCTGGATCCCGTGGGACAGGGGAAGCTACACCTTC
TRBV9	-	-	TRBJ1-2	CASSVVDGGYTF	TGTGCCAGCAGCGTAGTAGACGGGGGCTACACCTTC
TRBV25-1	-	-	TRBJ2-7	CASSGQLTGTEQYF	TGTGCCAGCAGTGGACAGCTCACAGGGACCGAGCAGTACTTC
TRBV25-1	-	-	TRBJ2-7	CASTGAYEQYF	TGTGCCAGCACGGGGGCTTACGAGCAGTACTTC
TRBV7-9	-	-	TRBJ1-5	CASSQGRNQPQHF	TGTGCCAGCAGCCAAGGGCGCAATCAGCCCCAGCATTTT
TRBV2	TRBD1	-	TRBJ1-1	CASTTTGGSTEAFF	TGTGCCAGCACTACCACAGGGGGATCAACTGAAGCTTTCTTT
TRBV7-6	-	-	TRBJ1-2	CASSPAPYYGYTF	TGTGCCAGCAGTCCCGCCCCATACTATGGCTACACCTTC
TRBV29-1	TRBD1	few	TRBJ2-5	CSATGGWETQYF	TGCAGCGCTACAGGGGGCTGGGAGACCCAGTACTTC
TRBV29-1	-	-	TRBJ2-7	CSVRTKGPYEQYF	TGCAGCGTGAGGACAAAGGGTCCTTACGAGCAGTACTTC
TRBV2	-	few	TRBJ1-1	CASRGVNTEAFF	TGTGCCAGCCGAGGGGTGAACACTGAAGCTTTCTTT
TRBV5-4	-	-	TRBJ2-7	CASSFGGGIAYEQYF	TGTGCCAGCAGCTTTGGCGGGGGCATTGCCTACGAGCAGTACTTC
TRBV4-2	TRBD2	few	TRBJ2-1	CASSQESPSGGAVYNEQFF	TGTGCCAGCAGCCAAGAATCACCTAGCGGGGGGGCCGTTTACAATGAGCAGTTCTTC
TRBV11-2	TRBD2	-	TRBJ2-3	CASSFAGGRTDTQYF	TGTGCCAGCAGCTTCGCGGGGGGCCGCACAGATACGCAGTATTTT
TRBV30	-	-	TRBJ1-2	CASDVPSAPRNYGYTF	TGTGCCTCCGATGTACCCTCTGCACCCCGTAACTATGGCTACACCTTC
TRBV29-1	-	-	TRBJ1-1	CSVRGSGDTEAFF	TGCAGCGTGAGGGGCTCCGGGGACACTGAAGCTTTCTTT
TRBV30	-	-	TRBJ2-7	CAWSGLGEQYF	TGTGCCTGGAGTGGGCTGGGCGAGCAGTACTTC
TRBV5-1	TRBD1	-	TRBJ2-1	CASSLSGQGIDEQFF	TGCGCCAGCAGCTTATCGGGACAGGGGATCGATGAGCAGTTCTTC
TRBV6-5	TRBD1	-	TRBJ1-6	CASSLTGNDSPLHF	TGTGCCAGCAGCTTGACAGGGAATGATTCACCCCTCCACTTT
TRBV5-1	-	-	TRBJ1-1	CASRGVGSEAFF	TGCGCCAGCAGGGGCGTTGGGTCTGAAGCTTTCTTT
TRBV30	-	once	TRBJ1-5	CAWSVGIGQPQHF	TGTGCCTGGAGTGTTGGAATCGGTCAGCCCCAGCATTTT
TRBV25-1	-	-	TRBJ2-1	CASSEGGVLEQFF	TGTGCCAGCAGTGAGGGGGGTGTGCTTGAGCAGTTCTTC
TRBV7-9	-	few	TRBJ2-2	CASSHKPTGELFF	TGTGCCAGCAGCCATAAGCCCACCGGGGAGCTGTTTTTT
TRBV10-3	-	-	TRBJ2-7	CAIRPQVGTYEQYF	TGTGCCATCAGGCCCCAGGTCGGGACTTACGAGCAGTACTTC
TRBV5-1	TRBD1	-	TRBJ2-1	CASTQGVSGNEQFF	TGCGCCAGCACTCAGGGGGTTTCAGGCAATGAGCAGTTCTTC